This T cell receptor (beta chain) was sequenced during a study of control samples from healthy donors and cancer patients. In germline, CDR1 is SGHTA, CDR2 FQGNSA. The CDR3 is 13 residues long. V dropped 5 bases and J dropped 0 bases, with 7 bases sitting between them. The protocol was immunoSEQ multiplex PCR, while the TCRdb copy is restricted to in-frame clones and leaves out a portion. Here the sample spans under 200,000 clones, over 85% being singletons. The sequence was obtained from a woman between 40 and 55 years old in good health. Sample: blood. J is TRBJ2-5 and V is TRBV7-2; D is perhaps TRBD2 (6 bases). The CDR3 loop reads CASSRDYQETQYF. DNA of the CDR3: TGTGCCAGCAGCAGGGACTACCAAGAGACCCAGTACTTC. Full variable domain (remainder filled in from reference TRBV7-2 and TRBJ2-5): GAGVSQSPSNKVTEKGKDVELRCDPISGHTALYWYRQSLGQGLEFLIYFQGNSAPDKSGLPSDRFSAERTGGSVSTLTIQRTQQEDSAVYLCASSRDYQETQYFGPGTRLLVL.